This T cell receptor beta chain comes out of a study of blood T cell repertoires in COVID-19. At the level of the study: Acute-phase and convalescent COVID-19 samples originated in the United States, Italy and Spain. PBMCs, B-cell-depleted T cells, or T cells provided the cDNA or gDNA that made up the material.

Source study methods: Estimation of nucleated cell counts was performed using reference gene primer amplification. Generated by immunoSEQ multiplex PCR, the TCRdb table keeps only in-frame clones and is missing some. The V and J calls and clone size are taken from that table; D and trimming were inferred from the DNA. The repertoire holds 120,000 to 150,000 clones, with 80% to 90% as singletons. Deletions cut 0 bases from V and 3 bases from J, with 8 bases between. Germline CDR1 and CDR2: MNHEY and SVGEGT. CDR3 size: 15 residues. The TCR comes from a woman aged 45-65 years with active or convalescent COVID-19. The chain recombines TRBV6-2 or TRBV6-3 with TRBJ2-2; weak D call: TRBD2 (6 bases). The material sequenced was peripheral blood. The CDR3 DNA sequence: TGTGCCAGCAGTTACTCGAGCGGGTACACCGGGGAGCTGTTTTTT. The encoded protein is CASSYSSGYTGELFF.